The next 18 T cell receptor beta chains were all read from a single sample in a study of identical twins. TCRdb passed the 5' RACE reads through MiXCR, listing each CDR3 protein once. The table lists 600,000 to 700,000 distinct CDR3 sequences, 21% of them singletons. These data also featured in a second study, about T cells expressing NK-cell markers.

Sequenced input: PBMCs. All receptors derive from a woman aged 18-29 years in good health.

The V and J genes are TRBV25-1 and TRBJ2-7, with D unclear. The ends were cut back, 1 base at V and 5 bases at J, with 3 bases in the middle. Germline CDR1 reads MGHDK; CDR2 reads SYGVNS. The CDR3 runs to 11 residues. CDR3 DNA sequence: TGTGCCAGCAGTGAATCGGACGAGCAGTACTTC. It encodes CASSESDEQYF.

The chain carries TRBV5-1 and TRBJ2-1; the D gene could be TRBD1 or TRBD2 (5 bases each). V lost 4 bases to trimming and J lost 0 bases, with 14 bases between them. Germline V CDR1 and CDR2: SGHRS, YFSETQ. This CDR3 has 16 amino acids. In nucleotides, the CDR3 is TGCGCCAGCAGCCCTAGGGACCGGCGCTCCTACAATGAGCAGTTCTTC. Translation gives CASSPRDRRSYNEQFF.

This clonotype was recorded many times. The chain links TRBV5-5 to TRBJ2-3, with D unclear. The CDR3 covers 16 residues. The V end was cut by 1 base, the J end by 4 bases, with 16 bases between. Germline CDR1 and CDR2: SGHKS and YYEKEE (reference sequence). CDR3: CASSLTLGYFSDTQYF. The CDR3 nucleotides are TGTGCCAGCAGCTTGACCCTTGGTTACTTTTCAGATACGCAGTATTTT.

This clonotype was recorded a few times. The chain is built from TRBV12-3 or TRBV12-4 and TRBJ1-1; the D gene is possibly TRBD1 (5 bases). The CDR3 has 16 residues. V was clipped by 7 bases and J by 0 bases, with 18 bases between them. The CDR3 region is CASTEERGTMNTEAFF. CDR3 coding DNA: TGTGCCAGCACCGAAGAGAGAGGGACCATGAACACTGAAGCTTTCTTT.

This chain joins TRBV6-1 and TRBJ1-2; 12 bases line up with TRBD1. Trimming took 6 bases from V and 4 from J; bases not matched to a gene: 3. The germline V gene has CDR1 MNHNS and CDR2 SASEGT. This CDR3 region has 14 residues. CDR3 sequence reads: CASRSGQGAYGYTF. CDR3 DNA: TGTGCCAGCAGGTCGGGACAGGGGGCCTATGGCTACACCTTC.

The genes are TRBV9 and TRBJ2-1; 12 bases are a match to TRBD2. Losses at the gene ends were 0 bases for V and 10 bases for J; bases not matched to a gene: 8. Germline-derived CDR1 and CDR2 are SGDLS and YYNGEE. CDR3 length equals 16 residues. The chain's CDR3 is CASSVAATSGSREQFF. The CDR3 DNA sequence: TGTGCCAGCAGCGTAGCAGCGACTAGCGGGAGTCGGGAGCAGTTCTTC.

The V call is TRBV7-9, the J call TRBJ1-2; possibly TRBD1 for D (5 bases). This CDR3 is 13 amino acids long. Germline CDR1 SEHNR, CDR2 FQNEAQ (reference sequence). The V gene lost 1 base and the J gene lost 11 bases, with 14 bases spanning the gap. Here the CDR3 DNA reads TGTGCCAGCAGCTTAGTTGCAGGGACGTGGTACACCTTC. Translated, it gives CASSLVAGTWYTF.

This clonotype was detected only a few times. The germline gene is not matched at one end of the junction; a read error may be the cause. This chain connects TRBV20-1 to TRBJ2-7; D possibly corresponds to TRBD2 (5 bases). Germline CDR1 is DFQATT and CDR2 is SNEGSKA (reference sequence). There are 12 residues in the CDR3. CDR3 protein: CSAKSESGIRGF. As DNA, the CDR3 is TGCAGTGCCAAATCCGAAAGCGGAATCCGTGGCTTC.

This CDR3 is CAISGARDRDEQYF. The DNA of the CDR3 is TGTGCCATCAGTGGGGCCCGGGACAGGGACGAGCAGTACTTC. The V gene is TRBV10-3, the J gene TRBJ2-7, with 9 nucleotides matching TRBD1. This CDR3 comprises 14 residues. CDR1 and CDR2 from the germline V gene are ENHRY and SYGVKD. Germline trimming cut 4 bases from V and 5 bases from J; bases unmatched to any gene: 6.

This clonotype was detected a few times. CDR3 sequence reads: CASSSAQPYNEQFF. In DNA form, the CDR3 reads TGTGCCAGCAGCTCGGCGCAGCCCTACAATGAGCAGTTCTTC. The chain couples TRBV7-2 to TRBJ2-1, with D unclear. This CDR3 region has 14 residues. The V end was cut by 4 bases, the J end by 2 bases, with 9 bases between. The V gene's germline CDR1 is SGHTA and CDR2 FQGNSA.

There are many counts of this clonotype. The DNA of the CDR3 is TGTGCCAGCAGCTGGACAGGAACGGTCACCGGGGAGCTGTTTTTT. It codes for CASSWTGTVTGELFF. The gene calls are TRBV5-5 and TRBJ2-2, with 7 bases identical to TRBD1. J gave up 4 bases and V 3 bases, and 6 bases lay outside the gene matches. Looked up from germline, CDR1 is SGHKS and CDR2 is YYEKEE (reference sequence). This CDR3 comprises 15 residues.

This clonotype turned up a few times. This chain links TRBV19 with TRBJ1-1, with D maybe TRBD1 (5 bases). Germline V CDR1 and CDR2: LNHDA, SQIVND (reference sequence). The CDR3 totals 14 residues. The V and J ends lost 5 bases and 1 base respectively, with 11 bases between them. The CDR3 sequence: CASSWGGTNTEAFF. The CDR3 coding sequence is TGTGCCAGTAGTTGGGGGGGGACGAACACTGAAGCTTTCTTT.

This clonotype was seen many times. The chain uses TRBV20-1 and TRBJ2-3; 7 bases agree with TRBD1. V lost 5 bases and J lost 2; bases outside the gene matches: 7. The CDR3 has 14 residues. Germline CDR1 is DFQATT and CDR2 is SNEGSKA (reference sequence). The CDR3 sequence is CSAFGQENTDTQYF. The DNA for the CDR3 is TGCAGTGCTTTCGGACAGGAGAACACAGATACGCAGTATTTT.

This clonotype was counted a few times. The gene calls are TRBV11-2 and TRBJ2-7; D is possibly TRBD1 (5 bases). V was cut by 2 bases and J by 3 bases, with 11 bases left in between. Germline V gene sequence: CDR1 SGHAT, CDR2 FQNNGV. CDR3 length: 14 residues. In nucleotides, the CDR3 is TGTGCCAGCAGCTTAAGTCTAGGGGTCTACGAGCAGTACTTC. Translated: CASSLSLGVYEQYF.

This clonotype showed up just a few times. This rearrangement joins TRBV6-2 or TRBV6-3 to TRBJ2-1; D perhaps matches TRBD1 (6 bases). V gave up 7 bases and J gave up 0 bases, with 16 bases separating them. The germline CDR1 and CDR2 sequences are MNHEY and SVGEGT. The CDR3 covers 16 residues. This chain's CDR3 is CASNSRDTSSYNEQFF. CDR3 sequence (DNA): TGTGCCAGCAACTCACGGGACACTAGCTCCTACAATGAGCAGTTCTTC.

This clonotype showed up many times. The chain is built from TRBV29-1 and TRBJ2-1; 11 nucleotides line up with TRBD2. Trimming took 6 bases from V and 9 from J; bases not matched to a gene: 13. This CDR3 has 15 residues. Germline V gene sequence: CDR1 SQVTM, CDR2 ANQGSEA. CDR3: CSVGVLAGEESEQFF. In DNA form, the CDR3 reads TGCAGCGTCGGAGTACTAGCGGGAGAAGAAAGTGAGCAGTTCTTC.

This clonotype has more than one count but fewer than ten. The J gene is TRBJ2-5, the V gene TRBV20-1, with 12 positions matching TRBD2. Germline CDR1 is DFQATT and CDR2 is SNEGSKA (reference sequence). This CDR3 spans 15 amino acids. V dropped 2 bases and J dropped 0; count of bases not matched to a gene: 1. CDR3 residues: CSARLAGGYQETQYF. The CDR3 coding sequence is TGCAGTGCTAGACTAGCGGGGGGGTACCAAGAGACCCAGTACTTC.

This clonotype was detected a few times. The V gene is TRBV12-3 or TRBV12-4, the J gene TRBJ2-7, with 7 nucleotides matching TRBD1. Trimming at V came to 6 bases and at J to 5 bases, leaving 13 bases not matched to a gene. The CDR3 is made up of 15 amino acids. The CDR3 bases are TGTGCCAGCAGCCCAGGGGGATCCATTCCCCACGAGCAGTACTTC. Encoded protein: CASSPGGSIPHEQYF.